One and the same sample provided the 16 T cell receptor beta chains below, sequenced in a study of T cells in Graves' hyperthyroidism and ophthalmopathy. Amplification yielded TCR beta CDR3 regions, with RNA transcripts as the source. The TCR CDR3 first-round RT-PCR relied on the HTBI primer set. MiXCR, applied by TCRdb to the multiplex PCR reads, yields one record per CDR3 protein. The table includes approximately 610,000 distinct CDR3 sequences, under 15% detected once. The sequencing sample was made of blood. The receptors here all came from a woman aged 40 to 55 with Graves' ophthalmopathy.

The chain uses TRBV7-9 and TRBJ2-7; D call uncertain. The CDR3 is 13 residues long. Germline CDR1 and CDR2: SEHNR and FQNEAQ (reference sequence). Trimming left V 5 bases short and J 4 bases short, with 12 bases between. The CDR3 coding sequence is TGTGCCAGCAGCCCCCTAGGACGGTACGAGCAGTACTTC. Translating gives CASSPLGRYEQYF. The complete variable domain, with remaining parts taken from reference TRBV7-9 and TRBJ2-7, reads DTGVSQNPRHKITKRGQNVTFRCDPISEHNRLYWYRQTLGQGPEFLTYFQNEAQLEKSRLLSDRFSAERPKGSFSTLEIQRTEQGDSAMYLCASSPLGRYEQYFGPGTRLTVT.

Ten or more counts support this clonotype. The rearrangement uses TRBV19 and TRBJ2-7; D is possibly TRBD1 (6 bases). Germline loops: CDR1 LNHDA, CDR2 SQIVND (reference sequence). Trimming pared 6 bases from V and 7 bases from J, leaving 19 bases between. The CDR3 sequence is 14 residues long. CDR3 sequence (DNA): TGTGCCAGTAGCCACCAACAGGGATCGGCTGAGCAGTACTTC. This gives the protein CASSHQQGSAEQYF.

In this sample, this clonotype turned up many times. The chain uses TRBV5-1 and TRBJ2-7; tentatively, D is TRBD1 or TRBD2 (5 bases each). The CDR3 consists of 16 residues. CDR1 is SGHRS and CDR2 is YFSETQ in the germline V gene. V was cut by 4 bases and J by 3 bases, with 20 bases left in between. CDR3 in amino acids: CASSISGTQPYYEQYF. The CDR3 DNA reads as TGCGCCAGCAGCATCTCCGGGACCCAGCCATACTACGAGCAGTACTTC.

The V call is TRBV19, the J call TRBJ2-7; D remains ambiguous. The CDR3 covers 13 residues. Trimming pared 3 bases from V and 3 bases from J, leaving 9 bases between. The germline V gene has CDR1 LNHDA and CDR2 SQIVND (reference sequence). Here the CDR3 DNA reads TGTGCCAGTAGTATCAGGACCTACTACGAGCAGTACTTC. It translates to CASSIRTYYEQYF. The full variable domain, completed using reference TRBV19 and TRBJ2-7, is DGGITQSPKYLFRKEGQNVTLSCEQNLNHDAMYWYRQDPGQGLRLIYYSQIVNDFQKGDIAEGYSVSREKKESFPLTVTSAQKNPTAFYLCASSIRTYYEQYFGPGTRLTVT.

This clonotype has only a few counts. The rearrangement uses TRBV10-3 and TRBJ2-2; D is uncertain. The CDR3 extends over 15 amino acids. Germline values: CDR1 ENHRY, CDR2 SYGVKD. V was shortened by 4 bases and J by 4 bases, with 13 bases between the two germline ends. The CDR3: CAISAPNRGTGELFF. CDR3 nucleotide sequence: TGTGCCATCAGTGCCCCTAATCGTGGCACCGGGGAGCTGTTTTTT.

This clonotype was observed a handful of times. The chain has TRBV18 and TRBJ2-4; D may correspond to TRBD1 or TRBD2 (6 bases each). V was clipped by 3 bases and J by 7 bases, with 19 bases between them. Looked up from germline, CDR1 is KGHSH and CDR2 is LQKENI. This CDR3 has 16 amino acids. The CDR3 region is CASSPQGGGSRNIQYF. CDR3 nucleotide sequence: TGTGCCAGCTCACCCCAAGGGGGAGGTTCTAGGAACATTCAGTACTTC.

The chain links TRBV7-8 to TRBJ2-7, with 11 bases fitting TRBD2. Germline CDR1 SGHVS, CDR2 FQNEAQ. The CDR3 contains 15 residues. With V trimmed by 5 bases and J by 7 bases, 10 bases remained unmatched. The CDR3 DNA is TGTGCCAGCAGCCCCAGGACTAGCGGGTCTAGGGAGCAGTACTTC. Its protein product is CASSPRTSGSREQYF.

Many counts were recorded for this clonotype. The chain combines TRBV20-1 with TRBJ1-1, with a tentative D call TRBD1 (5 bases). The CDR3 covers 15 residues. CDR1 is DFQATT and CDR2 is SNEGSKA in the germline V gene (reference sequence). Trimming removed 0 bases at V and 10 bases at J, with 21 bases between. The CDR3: CSARDGGQTAPSAFF. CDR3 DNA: TGCAGTGCTAGAGATGGCGGACAAACCGCCCCGTCAGCTTTCTTT.

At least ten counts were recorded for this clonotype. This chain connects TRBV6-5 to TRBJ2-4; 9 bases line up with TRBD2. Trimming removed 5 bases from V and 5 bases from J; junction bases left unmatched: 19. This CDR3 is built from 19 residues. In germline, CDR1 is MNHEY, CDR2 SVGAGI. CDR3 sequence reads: CASSTTRGQSGRSQNIQYF. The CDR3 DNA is TGTGCCAGCAGTACCACCAGAGGACAAAGCGGGAGGTCCCAAAACATTCAGTACTTC.

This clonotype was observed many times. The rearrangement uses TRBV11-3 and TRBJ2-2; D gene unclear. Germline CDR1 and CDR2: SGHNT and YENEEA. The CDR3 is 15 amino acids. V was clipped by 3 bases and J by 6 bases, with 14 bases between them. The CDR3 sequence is CASSFPYLGSGELFF. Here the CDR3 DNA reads TGTGCCAGCAGCTTCCCTTACCTAGGGTCCGGGGAGCTGTTTTTT.

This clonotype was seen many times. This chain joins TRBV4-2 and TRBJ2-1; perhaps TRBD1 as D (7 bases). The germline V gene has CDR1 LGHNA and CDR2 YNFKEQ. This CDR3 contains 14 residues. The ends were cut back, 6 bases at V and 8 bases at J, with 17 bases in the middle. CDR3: CASSAQGGVDEQFF. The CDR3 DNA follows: TGTGCCAGCAGTGCCCAGGGGGGAGTCGATGAGCAGTTCTTC.

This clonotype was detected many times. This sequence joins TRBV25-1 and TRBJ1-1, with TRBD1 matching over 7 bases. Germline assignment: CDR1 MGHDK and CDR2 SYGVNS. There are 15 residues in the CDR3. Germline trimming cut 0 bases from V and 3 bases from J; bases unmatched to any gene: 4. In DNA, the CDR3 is TGTGCCAGCAGTGAATATAGGGGGCTGTACACTGAAGCTTTCTTT. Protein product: CASSEYRGLYTEAFF.

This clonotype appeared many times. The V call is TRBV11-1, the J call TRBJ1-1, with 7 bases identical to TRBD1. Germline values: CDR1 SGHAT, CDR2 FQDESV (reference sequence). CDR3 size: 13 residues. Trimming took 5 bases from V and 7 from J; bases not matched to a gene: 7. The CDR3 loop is CASSLGTAYEAFF. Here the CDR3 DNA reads TGTGCCAGCAGCCTAGGGACAGCATATGAAGCTTTCTTT.

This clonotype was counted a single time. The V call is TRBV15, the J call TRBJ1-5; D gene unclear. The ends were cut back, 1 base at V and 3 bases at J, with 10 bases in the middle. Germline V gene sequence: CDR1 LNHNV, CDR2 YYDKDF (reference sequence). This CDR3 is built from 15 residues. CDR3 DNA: TGTGCCACCAGCAGAGGGTCCCAGTACAATCAGCCCCAGCATTTT. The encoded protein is CATSRGSQYNQPQHF.

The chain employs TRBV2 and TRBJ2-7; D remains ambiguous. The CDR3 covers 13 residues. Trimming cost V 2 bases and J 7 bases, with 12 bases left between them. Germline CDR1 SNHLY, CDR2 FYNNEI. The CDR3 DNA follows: TGTGCCAGCAGTGAAAAACAGACGAATGAGCAGTACTTC. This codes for CASSEKQTNEQYF.

CDR3 protein: CSARQTGSAEAFF. Here the CDR3 DNA reads TGCAGTGCTAGACAAACAGGGTCGGCTGAAGCTTTCTTT. The J gene is TRBJ1-1, the V gene TRBV20-1, with D perhaps TRBD1 (6 bases). CDR3 length: 13 amino acids. V lost 2 bases to trimming and J lost 6 bases, with 13 bases between them. CDR1 DFQATT and CDR2 SNEGSKA come from the germline V gene (reference sequence).